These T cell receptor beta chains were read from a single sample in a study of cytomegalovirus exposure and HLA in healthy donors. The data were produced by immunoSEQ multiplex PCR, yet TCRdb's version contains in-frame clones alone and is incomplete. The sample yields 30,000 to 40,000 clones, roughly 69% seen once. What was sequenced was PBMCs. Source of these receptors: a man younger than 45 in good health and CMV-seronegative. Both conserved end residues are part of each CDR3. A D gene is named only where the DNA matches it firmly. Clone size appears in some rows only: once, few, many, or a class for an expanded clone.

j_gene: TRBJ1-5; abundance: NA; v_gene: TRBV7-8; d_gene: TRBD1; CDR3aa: CASSSGQGAQPQHF; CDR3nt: TGTGCCAGCAGCTCCGGACAGGGGGCTCAGCCCCAGCATTTT
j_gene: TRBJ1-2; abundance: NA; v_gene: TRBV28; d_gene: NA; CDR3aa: CASSFNPDGYTF; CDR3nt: TGTGCCAGCAGTTTTAACCCAGATGGCTACACCTTC
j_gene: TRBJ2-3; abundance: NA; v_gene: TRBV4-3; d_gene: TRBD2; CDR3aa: CASSQGTSLGTDTQYF; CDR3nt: TGCGCCAGCAGCCAAGGGACTAGCCTTGGCACAGATACGCAGTATTTT
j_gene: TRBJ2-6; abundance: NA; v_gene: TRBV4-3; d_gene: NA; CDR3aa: CASSQDPTGLGANVLTF; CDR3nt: TGCGCCAGCAGCCAAGACCCCACAGGGCTAGGGGCCAACGTCCTGACTTTC
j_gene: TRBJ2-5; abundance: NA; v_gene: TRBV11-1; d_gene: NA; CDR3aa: CASSFGLTQETQYF; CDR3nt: TGTGCCAGCAGCTTCGGACTTACCCAAGAGACCCAGTACTTC
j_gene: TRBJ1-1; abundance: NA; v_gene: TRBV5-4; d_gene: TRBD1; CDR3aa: CASGPGQGWNTEAFF; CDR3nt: TGTGCCAGCGGGCCGGGACAGGGGTGGAACACTGAAGCTTTCTTT
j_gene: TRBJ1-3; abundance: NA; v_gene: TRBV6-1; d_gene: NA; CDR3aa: CASMATSGNTIYF; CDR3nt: TGTGCCAGCATGGCAACCTCTGGAAACACCATATATTTT
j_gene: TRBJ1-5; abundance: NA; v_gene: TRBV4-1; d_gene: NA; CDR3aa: CASSQVDSNQPQHF; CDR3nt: TGCGCCAGCAGCCAAGTAGATAGCAATCAGCCCCAGCATTTT
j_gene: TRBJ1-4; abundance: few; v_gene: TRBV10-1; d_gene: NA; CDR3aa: CASSESSVGGTNEKLFF; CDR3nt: TGCGCCAGCAGTGAGTCGTCCGTCGGGGGGACTAATGAAAAACTGTTTTTT
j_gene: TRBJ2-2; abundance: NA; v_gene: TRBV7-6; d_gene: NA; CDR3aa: CASSLAPGTGELFF; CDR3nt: TGTGCCAGCAGCTTAGCGCCGGGCACCGGGGAGCTGTTTTTT
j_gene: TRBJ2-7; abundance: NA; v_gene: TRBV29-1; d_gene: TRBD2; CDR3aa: CSVVLAGSYEQYF; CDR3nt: TGCAGCGTTGTTCTAGCGGGGTCCTACGAGCAGTACTTC
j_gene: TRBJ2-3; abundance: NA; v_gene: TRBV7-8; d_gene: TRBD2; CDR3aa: CASSLELAGVIDTQYF; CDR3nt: TGTGCCAGCAGCTTAGAACTAGCGGGAGTGATAGATACGCAGTATTTT
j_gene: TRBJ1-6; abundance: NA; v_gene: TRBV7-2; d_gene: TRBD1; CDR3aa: CASSLGNRGQRRNSPLHF; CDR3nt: TGTGCCAGCAGCTTGGGGAACAGGGGGCAAAGGCGTAATTCACCCCTCCACTTT
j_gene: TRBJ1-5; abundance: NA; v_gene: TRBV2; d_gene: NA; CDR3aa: CASKEGEGQPQHF; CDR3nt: TGTGCCAGCAAGGAGGGGGAGGGTCAGCCCCAGCATTTT